One and the same sample provided the 8 T cell receptor beta chains below, sequenced in a study of identical twins. TCRdb re-called the 5' RACE reads through MiXCR, storing one row per CDR3 protein. The sample records over 600,000 distinct CDR3 sequences, over 20% being singletons. The same sample was also used in a study of T cells expressing NK-cell markers.

Material for sequencing was PBMCs. The receptor source for this set is a woman younger than 35 in good health.

The chain employs TRBV2 and TRBJ1-1; the match to TRBD1 covers 8 bases. The CDR3 runs 12 residues. CDR1 is SNHLY, CDR2 FYNNEI, per germline. V trimming: 11 bases; J trimming: 1 base; junction bases outside the gene matches: 3. For the CDR3, the DNA is TGTGCCGCTACAGGGGGGAACACTGAAGCTTTCTTT. Its translation is CAATGGNTEAFF.

The genes are TRBV20-1 and TRBJ2-1; D remains ambiguous. This CDR3 is 12 amino acids long. Germline values: CDR1 DFQATT, CDR2 SNEGSKA (reference sequence). Trimming removed 2 bases from V and 7 bases from J, with 9 bases in between. CDR3 in DNA: TGCAGTGCTAGACCCGTGGGGAATGAGCAGTTCTTC. Amino acids: CSARPVGNEQFF.

This clonotype was counted between two and nine times. The chain uses TRBV10-3 and TRBJ2-7; 10 bases agree with TRBD1. CDR1 ENHRY and CDR2 SYGVKD come from the germline V gene. CDR3 length: 15 residues. V was pared by 5 bases and J by 6 bases, with 10 bases of the junction left unmatched. CDR3: CAISKRGQGEGEQYF. The CDR3 nucleotides read TGTGCCATCAGTAAAAGAGGACAGGGGGAGGGCGAGCAGTACTTC.

In this sample, this clonotype turned up a few times. The chain combines TRBV6-5 with TRBJ2-7; 7 nucleotides align to TRBD1. The V gene's germline CDR1 is MNHEY and CDR2 SVGAGI. This CDR3 spans 12 amino acids. V shed 6 bases, J shed 4 bases, and the junction held 3 bases outside the gene matches. CDR3 DNA: TGTGCCAGCAGAGGGACAGCGTACGAGCAGTACTTC. Translation gives CASRGTAYEQYF.

The table lists this clonotype with many counts. The rearrangement links TRBV29-1 to TRBJ2-3, with D perhaps TRBD2 (6 bases). Germline V gene data show CDR1 as SQVTM and CDR2 as ANQGSEA. Trimming shortened V by 7 bases and J by 9 bases, and 14 bases separated the two germline ends. This CDR3 contains 11 residues. The CDR3 here is CSARVEGTQYF. In DNA form, the CDR3 reads TGCAGCGCGAGAGTGGAGGGCACGCAGTATTTT.

The rearrangement uses TRBV7-8 and TRBJ2-2; D is tentatively TRBD1 or TRBD2 (5 bases each). Trimming removed 0 bases at V and 5 bases at J, with 10 bases between. CDR3 size: 15 residues. Germline V gene sequence: CDR1 SGHVS, CDR2 FQNEAQ. CDR3 sequence reads: CASSLALGTTGELFF. For the CDR3, the DNA is TGTGCCAGCAGCTTAGCGCTCGGGACGACCGGGGAGCTGTTTTTT.

This clonotype has only a few counts. The V call is TRBV29-1, the J call TRBJ1-1; maybe TRBD1 (6 bases). CDR1 SQVTM and CDR2 ANQGSEA come from the germline V gene. This CDR3 is 12 amino acids long. V was trimmed by 4 bases and J by 7 bases, leaving 13 bases between them. The CDR3 DNA reads as TGCAGCGTTGGTCGAGACAGGCATGAAGCTTTCTTT. This sequence encodes CSVGRDRHEAFF.

The chain has TRBV10-2 and TRBJ2-3, with 10 bases fitting TRBD2. V shed 0 bases and J 4 bases; nucleotides not matched to a gene: 1. Germline assignment: CDR1 WSHSY and CDR2 SAAADI. The CDR3 is 15 amino acids. CDR3 region: CASSESAGGPDTQYF. CDR3 DNA: TGCGCCAGCAGTGAGTCAGCGGGGGGGCCAGATACGCAGTATTTT.